The next 10 T cell receptor beta chains were all read from a single sample in a study of T cell responses to AZD1222 COVID-19 vaccine. Here immunoSEQ multiplex PCR was the method, and the copy in TCRdb shows in-frame clones only, minus some. The repertoire holds about 150,000 clones, with about 86% as singletons. Sample: peripheral blood, taken on day 0 of MenACWY control vaccination. The receptors were gathered from an adult in good health.

This clone occurred a few times. The chain has TRBV18 and TRBJ1-5, with no clear D. The CDR3 sequence is 13 residues long. The germline gives CDR1 KGHSH, CDR2 LQKENI. V lost 6 bases and J 7 bases, leaving 13 bases between the germline ends. CDR3 bases: TGTGCCAGCTCCGAGGCGGCATCCCAGCCCCAGCATTTT. This codes for CASSEAASQPQHF.

CDR3 residues: CASSLSSVQSYNEQFF. The CDR3 DNA sequence: TGTGCCAGCAGTTTATCGTCGGTCCAATCCTACAATGAGCAGTTCTTC. The chain recombines TRBV27 with TRBJ2-1, with D unclear. The germline V gene encodes CDR1 MNHEY and CDR2 SMNVEV (reference sequence). The CDR3 consists of 16 residues. Trimming took 0 bases from V and 1 from J, leaving 10 bases between them.

V and J are TRBV5-1 and TRBJ2-2, with 9 bases that match TRBD2. The germline V gene has CDR1 SGHRS and CDR2 YFSETQ. The CDR3 is 18 residues long. The V segment lost 2 bases and the J segment 2 bases; nucleotides outside the gene matches: 10. The CDR3 DNA sequence: TGCGCCAGCAGCTTATTCGGGCGGGAGGGCGTAAACACCGGGGAGCTGTTTTTT. Its translation: CASSLFGREGVNTGELFF.

The V gene is TRBV28, the J gene TRBJ1-6, with unresolved D. V shed 5 bases and J shed 0 bases, with 11 bases lying between them. This CDR3 region has 16 residues. Germline CDR1 is MDHEN and CDR2 is SYDVKM. This CDR3 is CASSRTVSSYNSPLHF. The CDR3 DNA reads as TGTGCCAGCAGTCGGACTGTTAGCTCCTATAATTCACCCCTCCACTTT. The full variable domain, completed using reference TRBV28 and TRBJ1-6, is DVKVTQSSRYLVKRTGEKVFLECVQDMDHENMFWYRQDPGLGLRLIYFSYDVKMKEKGDIPEGYSVSREKKERFSLILESASTNQTSMYLCASSRTVSSYNSPLHFGNGTRLTVT.

This rearrangement joins TRBV11-3 to TRBJ2-7, with 8 bases lining up with TRBD2. Per the germline V gene, CDR1 is SGHNT and CDR2 is YENEEA. Trimming cost V 4 bases and J 0 bases; bases outside gene matches: 8. The CDR3 sequence is 16 residues long. As DNA, the CDR3 is TGTGCCAGCAGCTACCATTCAAGCGGGAGCTCCTACGAGCAGTACTTC. Its translation is CASSYHSSGSSYEQYF.

The V gene is TRBV3-1 (or the pseudogene TRBV3-2), the J gene TRBJ2-1, with 16 bases aligning to TRBD2. This CDR3 is built from 19 residues. In germline, CDR1 is LGHDT, CDR2 YNNKEL (reference sequence). V lost 3 bases and J lost 1; bases outside the gene matches: 6. The CDR3 region is CASSHPGTSGGASYNEQFF. In DNA, the CDR3 is TGTGCCAGCAGCCACCCCGGGACTAGCGGGGGGGCTTCCTACAATGAGCAGTTCTTC.

The V and J genes are TRBV5-4 and TRBJ2-7; TRBD1 matches at 8 bases. J lost 1 base, V lost 3 bases, and 9 bases had no gene match. Germline CDR1 SGHNT, CDR2 YYREEE (reference sequence). There are 16 residues in the CDR3. In DNA, the CDR3 is TGTGCCAGCAGCTACCCGGACAGGGCACTATCCTACGAGCAGTACGTC. Translated: CASSYPDRALSYEQYV.

Points on this clone: At one end the junction does not follow the germline gene, possibly because of a read error. V usage is TRBV7-9 and J usage is TRBJ2-3, with TRBD2 identical over 12 bases. The CDR3 totals 14 residues. The germline V gene encodes CDR1 SEHNR and CDR2 FQNEAQ (reference sequence). Written as DNA, the CDR3 is TGTGCCAGCAGCCTAGCGGGGGGGCGTGATACGCAGTATTTT. It codes for CASSLAGGRDTQYF.

The CDR3 nucleotides are TGCGCCAGCAGAGACGGACAGGGGATATACACGCAGTATTTT. This sequence encodes CASRDGQGIYTQYF. The chain carries TRBV5-1 and TRBJ2-3; TRBD1 agrees at 9 bases. The V gene end was trimmed by 5 bases and the J gene end by 9 bases; junction bases not matched to a gene: 10. CDR3 length: 14 residues. Germline lookup yields CDR1 SGHRS and CDR2 YFSETQ.

The V call is TRBV7-9, the J call TRBJ1-1; D call uncertain. V lost 2 bases, J lost 1 base, and 5 bases lay in between. The germline gives CDR1 SEHNR, CDR2 FQNEAQ (reference sequence). The CDR3 has 13 residues. CDR3 nucleotides: TGTGCCAGCAGCTTATCGGAGAACACTGAAGCTTTCTTT. It yields the protein CASSLSENTEAFF.